This entry lists 10 T cell receptor beta chains sequenced from one sample in a study of T-cell memory formation after mild COVID-19. TCRdb processed the 5' RACE reads anew with MiXCR; each CDR3 protein has one entry. The sample carries some 65,000 distinct CDR3 sequences, over 15% recorded once. Sequenced input: PBMCs or a T cell subset sorted from them (not recorded which). The receptors here all came from an adult woman who had mild COVID-19 (a few samples of this study predate the infection). Cell type and time point are not known.

This clonotype has only a few counts. The chain has TRBV27 and TRBJ2-1, with TRBD2 matching over 12 bases. The CDR3 contains 16 residues. Germline CDR1 is MNHEY and CDR2 is SMNVEV (reference sequence). The trim removed 1 base at V and 9 bases at J, leaving 7 bases unmatched. The CDR3 DNA reads TGTGCCAGCAGTTTATGGACTAGCGGGACCATCGGTGAGCAGTTCTTC. Protein: CASSLWTSGTIGEQFF.

This clonotype was detected only a few times. The rearrangement uses TRBV7-9 and TRBJ2-1, with D hard to call. This CDR3 is 15 amino acids long. The V end was cut by 5 bases, the J end by 4 bases, with 15 bases between. Germline CDR1 reads SEHNR; CDR2 reads FQNEAQ (reference sequence). This chain's CDR3 is CASSPFRAAYNEQFF. The CDR3 DNA follows: TGTGCCAGCAGCCCCTTCCGGGCAGCGTACAATGAGCAGTTCTTC.

The chain recombines TRBV20-1 with TRBJ1-2; D might be TRBD1 (5 bases). The CDR3 spans 20 residues. CDR1 and CDR2 (germline): DFQATT, SNEGSKA (reference sequence). V lost 5 bases to trimming and J lost 4 bases, with 35 bases between them. The CDR3 coding sequence is TGCAGTGCTCCCAACATCCTTTCCGGGACGCTCACTTCAGGTGGCTATGGCTACACCTTC. Encoded protein: CSAPNILSGTLTSGGYGYTF.

The genes are TRBV10-3 and TRBJ2-3; tentatively, D is TRBD2 (5 bases). Germline lookup yields CDR1 ENHRY and CDR2 SYGVKD. This CDR3 is 16 amino acids long. V gave up 3 bases and J gave up 4 bases, with 17 bases separating them. CDR3 sequence reads: CAISEGSTRYSDTQYF. The CDR3 DNA sequence: TGTGCCATCAGTGAAGGTTCCACTAGATACTCAGATACGCAGTATTTT.

This clonotype was counted between two and nine times. The chain has TRBV7-8 and TRBJ2-3; 8 nucleotides line up with TRBD2. CDR3 length: 15 residues. Germline-derived CDR1 and CDR2 are SGHVS and FQNEAQ. With 5 bases clipped from V and 3 bases from J, the junction kept 7 bases outside the gene matches. CDR3: CASSRAGVRTDTQYF. Here the CDR3 DNA reads TGTGCCAGCAGCCGAGCGGGAGTAAGGACAGATACGCAGTATTTT.

Only a few counts were recorded for this clonotype. This chain joins TRBV20-1 and TRBJ2-1; D possibly corresponds to TRBD1 (6 bases). CDR1 and CDR2 from the germline V gene are DFQATT and SNEGSKA (reference sequence). V gave up 7 bases and J gave up 7 bases, with 11 bases separating them. This CDR3 is built from 11 residues. The chain's CDR3 is CSDHRENEQFF. CDR3 DNA sequence: TGCAGTGACCACAGGGAGAATGAGCAGTTCTTC.

J is TRBJ1-1 and V is TRBV9; perhaps TRBD1 as D (5 bases). Germline V gene data show CDR1 as SGDLS and CDR2 as YYNGEE. The V end lost 2 bases, the J end lost 5 bases, and 10 bases lay between the germline ends. The CDR3 totals 13 residues. The CDR3 here is CASSVEGRTEAFF. In nucleotides, the CDR3 is TGTGCCAGCAGCGTCGAGGGGAGGACTGAAGCTTTCTTT.

This clonotype was detected only a few times. The CDR3 coding sequence is TGTGCCAGCACGACTTATGGGGGGACTGAAGCTTTCTTT. Protein product: CASTTYGGTEAFF. The chain has TRBV27 and TRBJ1-1; tentative D call: TRBD1 (5 bases). This CDR3 contains 13 residues. The V gene lost 7 bases and the J gene lost 5 bases, with 14 bases spanning the gap. Germline assignment: CDR1 MNHEY and CDR2 SMNVEV (reference sequence).

This clonotype was seen a few times. The chain has TRBV7-2 and TRBJ2-7; 10 positions agree with TRBD1. CDR3 length: 15 amino acids. J gave up 2 bases and V 6 bases, and 7 bases lay outside the gene matches. Germline lookup yields CDR1 SGHTA and CDR2 FQGNSA. CDR3 sequence: CASRGLGQGTYEQYF. In DNA form, the CDR3 reads TGTGCCAGCAGAGGACTGGGACAGGGGACCTACGAGCAGTACTTC.

This clonotype was recorded a few times. The V gene is TRBV5-4, the J gene TRBJ2-7; 7 bases are shared with TRBD1. Germline V lookup: CDR1 SGHNT, CDR2 YYREEE (reference sequence). The CDR3 covers 12 residues. J gave up 7 bases and V 4 bases, and 5 bases lay outside the gene matches. CDR3 region: CASSAGTAEQYF. CDR3 DNA sequence: TGTGCCAGCAGCGCCGGGACAGCTGAGCAGTACTTC.